The T cell receptor (beta chain) under discussion was sequenced for a study of technical replicates of blood from a few donors (dated by TCRdb to the late 2010s). The library was produced with the immunoSEQ multiplex PCR assay. The table comes from immuneACCESS by way of TCRdb, which keeps in-frame sequences with V and J called. Part of the clones is missing from these tables; in studies checked, under half for an unresolved V gene and the rest for unknown reasons. In all, the sample holds approximately 15,000 clones, and about nine tenths of those were seen once. Roughly an eighth of the sample comes from the top ten. From its cysteine to its phenylalanine, the CDR3 spans 16 amino acids. The CDR3 DNA has 48 bases and is translated from base 1. The germline V gene (reference sequence) sets CDR1 to WNHNN and CDR2 to SYGVQD. For this chain, trimming is 6 bases at the V end and 5 bases at the J end, and the number of junction bases without a gene match is 7.

With respect to this clone: Its antigen is unknown. No quality values exist for individual bases; no much larger clone is one base distant.

The chain employs TRBV10-1 and TRBJ2-1; a stretch of 13 junction bases matches TRBD2. This receptor was taken from a human donor in good health. Sequencing used PBMCs. The CDR3 in this case is CASSGTTSGRNNEQFF. The bases read TGCGCCAGCAGCGGCACGACTAGCGGGAGGAACAATGAGCAGTTCTTC.